Shown below are 21 T cell receptor beta chains from a single sample sequenced in a study of vaccination effects on CD4 cells after COVID-19 (dated by TCRdb to the early 2020s). Receptors were amplified or captured by the immunoSEQ multiplex PCR assay. TCRdb took this table from immuneACCESS and kept in-frame rearrangements with V and J called. Such tables lack part of the clones; where checked against another copy, unresolved V genes explain under half of the gap, and the rest is unexplained. The sample data list approximately 74,000 clones, and roughly four fifths of these were observed just once. About 2.3% of the sample is in the top ten clones. Antigens of these TCRs are unknown. After 10 days of culture, CD4+ T cells were isolated with the EasySep CD4+ T cell isolation kit. Each participant received two doses of an mRNA SARS-CoV-2 vaccine, either BNT162b2 or mRNA-1273. Source: CD4+ T cells from PBMCs cultured without peptide, taken after COVID-19 vaccination. These TCRs come from a human donor who received a COVID-19 vaccine.

This clone was recorded a few times. The chain recombines TRBV6-5 with TRBJ2-1; D gene uncertain. The V and J ends lost 4 bases and 9 bases respectively, with 10 bases between them. The CDR3 covers 12 residues. The germline V gene has CDR1 MNHEY and CDR2 SVGAGI. For the CDR3, the DNA is TGTGCCAGCAGTTCCCCCGGGTTTGAGCAGTTCTTC. Residues: CASSSPGFEQFF.

The chain employs TRBV28 and TRBJ1-2; 10 nucleotides agree with TRBD1. Germline CDR1 is MDHEN and CDR2 is SYDVKM. The CDR3 extends over 17 amino acids. V lost 2 bases to trimming and J lost 4 bases; unmatched junction nucleotides: 10. CDR3 region: CASSLETGTGASYGYTF. As DNA, the CDR3 is TGTGCCAGCAGTTTAGAGACCGGGACAGGGGCTTCCTATGGCTACACCTTC.

This clone showed up just a few times. The chain has TRBV6-6 and TRBJ1-2; D may be TRBD1 (5 bases). Deletions cut 7 bases from V and 4 bases from J, with 22 bases between. The germline V gene has CDR1 MNHNY and CDR2 SVGAGI (reference sequence). The CDR3 sequence is 16 residues long. The CDR3 nucleotides are TGTGCCAGCATCCAATGGGGCCGGGGCAAATCCTATGGCTACACCTTC. As protein: CASIQWGRGKSYGYTF.

V usage is TRBV6-1 and J usage is TRBJ2-5, with 9 bases aligning to TRBD1. Germline V gene sequence: CDR1 MNHNS, CDR2 SASEGT. The CDR3 spans 15 residues. With V trimmed by 5 bases and J by 5 bases, 9 bases remained unmatched. The CDR3 region is CASSSRDRATETQYF. CDR3 nucleotide sequence: TGTGCCAGCAGTTCTCGGGACAGGGCAACGGAGACCCAGTACTTC.

The chain uses TRBV18 and TRBJ1-5, with TRBD1 identical over 7 bases. The CDR3 is made up of 15 amino acids. The J segment lost 3 bases and the V segment lost 3 bases, leaving 5 bases of the junction unmatched. Germline CDR1 KGHSH, CDR2 LQKENI. CDR3: CASSPGQIINQPQHF. CDR3 nucleotide sequence: TGTGCCAGCTCACCGGGACAGATTATCAATCAGCCCCAGCATTTT.

This clone was seen more than once but under ten times. V gene TRBV2 combines with J gene TRBJ2-5; D gene unclear. V lost 0 bases to trimming and J lost 1 base, with 3 bases between them. CDR3 length: 13 amino acids. Germline CDR1 SNHLY, CDR2 FYNNEI. The CDR3, as DNA: TGTGCCAGCAGTGAAGCGACCCAAGAGACCCAGTACTTC. Amino acids: CASSEATQETQYF.

The V and J genes are TRBV19 and TRBJ2-2, with D unresolved. The germline V gene encodes CDR1 LNHDA and CDR2 SQIVND (reference sequence). The CDR3 totals 14 residues. Trimming stripped 5 bases from V and 7 bases from J, with 14 bases between. CDR3 region: CASSLRPASGELFF. CDR3 sequence (DNA): TGTGCCAGTAGTCTTCGTCCAGCGAGCGGGGAGCTGTTTTTT.

The chain employs TRBV18 and TRBJ2-5; no reliable D call. CDR3 length: 13 amino acids. Trimming shortened V by 3 bases and J by 4 bases, and 9 bases separated the two germline ends. The germline V gene encodes CDR1 KGHSH and CDR2 LQKENI. The CDR3 spells CASSPRPRETQYF. The CDR3, as DNA: TGTGCCAGCTCACCTCGGCCAAGAGAGACCCAGTACTTC. The full variable domain, in which reference TRBV18 and TRBJ2-5 provide the parts outside the CDR3, is NAGVMQNPRHLVRRRGQEARLRCSPMKGHSHVYWYRQLPEEGLKFMVYLQKENIIDESGMPKERFSAEFPKEGPSILRIQQVVRGDSAAYFCASSPRPRETQYFGPGTRLLVL.

The rearrangement links TRBV5-1 to TRBJ2-3; D gene ambiguous. In germline, CDR1 is SGHRS, CDR2 YFSETQ. The V end lost 3 bases, the J end lost 0 bases, and 5 bases lay between the germline ends. This CDR3 has 13 amino acids. The CDR3 bases are TGCGCCAGCAGCTCCGTTAGCACAGATACGCAGTATTTT. Protein product: CASSSVSTDTQYF.

This chain uses TRBV6-2 or TRBV6-3 with TRBJ2-7; D remains ambiguous. Trimming removed 2 bases at V and 4 bases at J, with 9 bases between. The CDR3 consists of 13 residues. Germline V gives CDR1 MNHEY, CDR2 SVGEGT. The CDR3 bases are TGTGCCAGCAGTTACGGCAGAATATACGAGCAGTACGTC. Protein sequence: CASSYGRIYEQYV.

This clone was counted between two and nine times. The sample contains more than one DNA sequence encoding this CDR3. The chain recombines TRBV6-5 with TRBJ1-3, with a tentative D call TRBD1 (5 bases). This CDR3 region has 15 residues. Germline V gene data show CDR1 as MNHEY and CDR2 as SVGAGI. The germline V and J ends were trimmed by 0 bases and 4 bases, with 10 bases remaining between them. CDR3 DNA: TGTGCCAGCAGTTACTCTGCAGGGAGCGGAAACACCATATATTTT. It specifies CASSYSAGSGNTIYF.

The rearrangement links TRBV7-9 to TRBJ2-5; the match to TRBD2 covers 12 bases. Germline lookup yields CDR1 SEHNR and CDR2 FQNEAQ (reference sequence). Unmatched junction bases numbered 6, after V lost 5 bases and J lost 2 bases. The CDR3 is 16 amino acids. The CDR3 DNA reads TGTGCCAGCAGCCTCCGGACTAGCGGGGATCAAGAGACCCAGTACTTC. Translating gives CASSLRTSGDQETQYF.

The chain uses TRBV18 and TRBJ2-5; D is unclear. V was pared by 1 base and J by 2 bases, with 8 bases between. The CDR3 runs to 14 residues. Germline CDR1 and CDR2: KGHSH and LQKENI. CDR3 region: CASSPRGVQETQYF. The CDR3 coding sequence is TGTGCCAGCTCACCACGTGGAGTTCAAGAGACCCAGTACTTC.

This rearrangement joins TRBV5-6 to TRBJ2-3; the D call may be TRBD1 or TRBD2 (5 bases each). CDR3 size: 17 residues. The V and J ends lost 4 bases and 2 bases respectively, with 20 bases between them. The V gene's germline CDR1 is SGHDT and CDR2 YYEEEE. The CDR3, as DNA: TGTGCCAGCAGCCCCAAATGGGACGGCACAAACACAGATACGCAGTATTTT. The encoded protein is CASSPKWDGTNTDTQYF.

The chain recombines TRBV10-3 with TRBJ1-4; weak D call: TRBD1 (5 bases). CDR1 is ENHRY, CDR2 SYGVKD, per germline. Trimming took off 10 bases at V and 0 bases at J, with 9 bases between the two ends. CDR3 length: 13 residues. The CDR3 reads CATGGATNEKLFF. The CDR3 DNA sequence: TGTGCCACTGGGGGTGCAACTAATGAAAAACTGTTTTTT.

The chain is built from TRBV19 and TRBJ2-2, with 10 positions matching TRBD2. Losses at the gene ends were 10 bases for V and 0 bases for J; bases not matched to a gene: 5. The CDR3 loop spans 15 amino acids. CDR1 is LNHDA and CDR2 is SQIVND in the germline V gene (reference sequence). The DNA for the CDR3 is TGTGCCACCCTAAGCGGGGGGGCGAACACCGGGGAGCTGTTTTTT. It codes for CATLSGGANTGELFF.

The genes are TRBV6-2 or TRBV6-3 and TRBJ2-7; TRBD2 matches at 11 bases. CDR1 MNHEY and CDR2 SVGEGT come from the germline V gene. The CDR3 runs to 15 residues. J gave up 9 bases and V 5 bases, and 12 bases lay outside the gene matches. The CDR3 region has the DNA TGTGCCAGCAGTAGACTAGCGGGGCCCCAAAGCGGGCAGTACGTC. Amino acids: CASSRLAGPQSGQYV.

The gene calls are TRBV18 and TRBJ2-1; 7 bases agree with TRBD1. In germline, CDR1 is KGHSH, CDR2 LQKENI. This CDR3 has 15 amino acids. V gave up 2 bases and J gave up 6 bases; unmatched junction bases: 7. The CDR3 region has the DNA TGTGCCAGCTCACCAATGATTTCAGGGGGCAATGAGCAGTTCTTC. Translating it yields CASSPMISGGNEQFF. Together with reference TRBV18 and TRBJ2-1, the CDR3 gives the full variable domain: NAGVMQNPRHLVRRRGQEARLRCSPMKGHSHVYWYRQLPEEGLKFMVYLQKENIIDESGMPKERFSAEFPKEGPSILRIQQVVRGDSAAYFCASSPMISGGNEQFFGPGTRLTVL.

V usage is TRBV4-2 and J usage is TRBJ2-3, with 8 bases that match TRBD1. This CDR3 has 17 residues. Losses at the gene ends were 4 bases for V and 2 bases for J; bases not matched to a gene: 11. CDR1 and CDR2 (germline): LGHNA, YNFKEQ. The CDR3: CASSREVDRVITDTQYF. The CDR3 DNA is TGTGCCAGCAGCCGAGAAGTGGACAGGGTTATCACAGATACGCAGTATTTT.

The chain recombines TRBV27 with TRBJ2-7, with TRBD2 matching over 10 bases. J lost 0 bases, V lost 6 bases, and 5 bases had no gene match. Germline CDR1 is MNHEY and CDR2 is SMNVEV (reference sequence). This CDR3 has 15 amino acids. CDR3 protein: CASRDASGGSYEQYV. The CDR3 coding sequence is TGTGCCAGCAGAGACGCTAGCGGGGGCTCCTACGAGCAGTACGTC.

This clone came up once. The rearrangement joins TRBV2 to TRBJ1-5; 8 positions agree with TRBD1. V lost 5 bases to trimming and J lost 6 bases; unmatched junction nucleotides: 6. This CDR3 is built from 14 residues. Germline V gene lookup returns CDR1 SNHLY and CDR2 FYNNEI. CDR3 sequence (DNA): TGTGCCAGCAGTATTCAGGGGGCTACTCAGCCCCAGCATTTT. Translation: CASSIQGATQPQHF.